This entry is about one TCR beta chain. Its specificity is unknown. CDR3 length: 15 residues. In germline, CDR1 is SGHDT, CDR2 YYEEEE. V shed 3 bases and J shed 2 bases, with 11 bases lying between them. The sample comes from a study of T cell responses to AZD1222 COVID-19 vaccine. Points from the study as a whole: Rises in breadth and depth of Spike-specific TCRs came after two AZD1222 doses. AZD1222 recipients seropositive at baseline numbered only six.

Generated by immunoSEQ multiplex PCR, the TCRdb table keeps only in-frame clones and is missing some. The sample includes approximately 70,000 clones, roughly 89% of them seen just once. Sample: peripheral blood, taken on day 0 of AZD1222 vaccination. This receptor was taken from an adult in good health. J is TRBJ2-2 and V is TRBV5-6; D possibly corresponds to TRBD2 (5 bases). CDR3 sequence reads: CASSSMRTNTGELFF. The CDR3 DNA reads TGTGCCAGCAGCTCTATGCGGACTAACACCGGGGAGCTGTTTTTT.